A selection of T cell receptor beta chains follows, all from one sample in a study of neoadjuvant anti-PD-1 for oral cavity cancer. The protocol was immunoSEQ multiplex PCR, while the TCRdb copy is restricted to in-frame clones and leaves out a portion. The sample shows approximately 21,000 clones, around 43% of them seen only once. The source material was tumor tissue, sampled after nivolumab (anti-PD-1) treatment. The receptors shown here come from a person between 35 and 79 years old with oral cavity squamous cell carcinoma. The CDR3 runs from the conserved cysteine through the conserved F or W. Each record gives: CDR3 protein, V gene, J gene.

CDR3 protein: CASSLRSGVSYEQFF
V gene: TRBV6-5
J gene: TRBJ2-1

CDR3 protein: CASSLGGSVSYGYTF
V gene: TRBV5-6
J gene: TRBJ1-2

CDR3 protein: CAWSTGHRTEAFF
V gene: TRBV30
J gene: TRBJ1-1

CDR3 protein: CASSLMEYGGADRDTQYF
V gene: TRBV7-2
J gene: TRBJ2-3

CDR3 protein: CASSLGRAYEQYF
V gene: TRBV13
J gene: TRBJ2-7

CDR3 protein: CASSWDPRGNEKLFF
V gene: TRBV7-8
J gene: TRBJ1-4

CDR3 protein: CASSLGAGGPWNEQFF
V gene: TRBV7-8
J gene: TRBJ2-1

CDR3 protein: CASSVGGGRTGELFF
V gene: TRBV9
J gene: TRBJ2-2

CDR3 protein: CASSVAPYSNQPQHF
V gene: TRBV9
J gene: TRBJ1-5

CDR3 protein: CASSVGTGDSYEQYF
V gene: TRBV6-5
J gene: TRBJ2-7

CDR3 protein: CASSQPGQGTYEQYF
V gene: TRBV18
J gene: TRBJ2-7

CDR3 protein: CASSLVSAGDAFF
V gene: TRBV11-2
J gene: TRBJ1-1

CDR3 protein: CAWAAGTGGFYNSPLHF
V gene: TRBV30
J gene: TRBJ1-6

CDR3 protein: CASSPLRDRTTYEQYF
V gene: TRBV7-2
J gene: TRBJ2-7

CDR3 protein: CASSPGFTQETQYF
V gene: TRBV5-5
J gene: TRBJ2-5

CDR3 protein: CAIASGTPDQTFF
V gene: TRBV10-3
J gene: TRBJ1-1

CDR3 protein: CASSRNPGQWNTGELFF
V gene: TRBV28
J gene: TRBJ2-2

CDR3 protein: CASRGGTSTGELFF
V gene: TRBV2
J gene: TRBJ2-2

CDR3 protein: CASSQDLGGHLVQYF
V gene: TRBV4-1
J gene: TRBJ2-4

CDR3 protein: CASSFTGGDTEAFF
V gene: TRBV5-1
J gene: TRBJ1-1

CDR3 protein: CASSLGTGGGQYF
V gene: TRBV7-9
J gene: TRBJ2-7

CDR3 protein: CASSLDRGGSDTQYF
V gene: TRBV5-5
J gene: TRBJ2-3

CDR3 protein: CASSSGRDMGNSPLHF
V gene: TRBV5-5
J gene: TRBJ1-6

CDR3 protein: CSVEGDYANEKLFF
V gene: TRBV29-1
J gene: TRBJ1-4

CDR3 protein: CASSPEERALEQFF
V gene: TRBV4-1
J gene: TRBJ2-1

CDR3 protein: CAWSGGRGGIGTEAFF
V gene: TRBV30
J gene: TRBJ1-1

CDR3 protein: CASSPGQENTEAFF
V gene: TRBV9
J gene: TRBJ1-1

CDR3 protein: CATSMDTNQETQYF
V gene: TRBV2
J gene: TRBJ2-5

CDR3 protein: CASMGGTDTQYF
V gene: TRBV6-5
J gene: TRBJ2-3

CDR3 protein: CASSIGQGNTGELFF
V gene: TRBV19
J gene: TRBJ2-2

CDR3 protein: CASSQASQGDWDTQYF
V gene: TRBV4-3
J gene: TRBJ2-3